This T cell receptor beta chain was sequenced during a study of PD-1 blockade in classical Hodgkin lymphoma. Study outcomes and limitations: A significant rise in TCR diversity by C4D1 was seen for CD4+ but not CD8+ cells.

Time point: cycle 4 day 1 (C4D1), after 6 weeks of nivolumab. Relapses following autologous stem cell transplantation were seen in all patients, with brentuximab vedotin exposure varying. The data were produced by immunoSEQ multiplex PCR, yet TCRdb's version contains in-frame clones alone and is incomplete. This repertoire shows 57,000 or so clones, around 90% found once; its top ten account for roughly 8%. A remark on this clone: Its antigen remains unidentified.

The CDR3 covers 14 residues. Trimming cost V 7 bases and J 2 bases; bases outside gene matches: 6. Germline loops: CDR1 SGHRS, CDR2 YFSETQ. The chain links TRBV5-1 to TRBJ2-3; 8 nucleotides agree with TRBD2. The sample was peripheral blood mononuclear cells (PBMCs), taken before the fourth cycle of nivolumab. This receptor was obtained from a human donor with classical Hodgkin lymphoma. The CDR3 is CASRGGGTTDTQYF. The CDR3 bases are TGCGCCAGCCGTGGCGGGGGGACCACAGATACGCAGTATTTT.